This TCR beta chain stems from a study of graft-versus-host responses after intestinal transplantation. Across the study: All recipients were transplanted with multivisceral, liver-intestinal, or isolated intestinal grafts. Anti-thymocyte globulin induction, then tacrolimus and steroids for two to four years, went to all recipients.

Study-wide results and caveats: Graft-versus-host to host-versus-graft clonal ratios in allografts were high in patients with graft-donor T cell macrochimerism. Declining HvG levels early post-transplant were linked to peak circulating GvH clone levels.

The length of the CDR3 is 13 residues. The V and J ends lost 3 bases and 8 bases, in that order; junction bases with no gene match: 9. Germline CDR1 reads GTSNPN; CDR2 reads SVGIG (reference sequence). Remarks on this clone: Its antigen is undetermined.

Lamina propria and intraepithelial lymphocytes were released by processing graft tissue. TCRdb keeps only in-frame clones here, not all; method: immunoSEQ multiplex PCR. The table lists approximately 19,000 clones, around 72% of them singletons. The sequence derives from a human patient who received an intestinal transplant, so some T cells may come from the graft donor. The specimen comprised ileum tissue, sampled around 20 days after intestinal transplant. The rearrangement uses TRBV30 and TRBJ1-1; 7 nucleotides align to TRBD1. CDR3 DNA: TGTGCCTGGAGGACAGGGCAATGGATCGAAGCTTTCTTT. This encodes CAWRTGQWIEAFF.